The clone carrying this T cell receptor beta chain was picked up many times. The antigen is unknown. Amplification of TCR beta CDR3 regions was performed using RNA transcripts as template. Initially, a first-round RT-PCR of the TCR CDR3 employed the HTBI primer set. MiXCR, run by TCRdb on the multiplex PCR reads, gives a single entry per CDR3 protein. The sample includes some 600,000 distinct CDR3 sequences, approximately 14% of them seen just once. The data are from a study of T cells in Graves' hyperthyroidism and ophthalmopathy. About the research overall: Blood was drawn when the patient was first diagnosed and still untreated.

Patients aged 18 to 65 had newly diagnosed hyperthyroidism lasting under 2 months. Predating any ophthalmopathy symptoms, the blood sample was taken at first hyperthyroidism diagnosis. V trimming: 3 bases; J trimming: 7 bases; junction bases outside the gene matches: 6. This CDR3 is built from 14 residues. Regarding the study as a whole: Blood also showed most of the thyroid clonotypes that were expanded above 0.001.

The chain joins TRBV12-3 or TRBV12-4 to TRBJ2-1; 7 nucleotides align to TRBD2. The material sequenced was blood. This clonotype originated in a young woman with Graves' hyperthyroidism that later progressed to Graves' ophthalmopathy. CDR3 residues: CASSFGREWNEQFF. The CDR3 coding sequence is TGTGCCAGCAGTTTTGGGCGGGAGTGGAATGAGCAGTTCTTC.